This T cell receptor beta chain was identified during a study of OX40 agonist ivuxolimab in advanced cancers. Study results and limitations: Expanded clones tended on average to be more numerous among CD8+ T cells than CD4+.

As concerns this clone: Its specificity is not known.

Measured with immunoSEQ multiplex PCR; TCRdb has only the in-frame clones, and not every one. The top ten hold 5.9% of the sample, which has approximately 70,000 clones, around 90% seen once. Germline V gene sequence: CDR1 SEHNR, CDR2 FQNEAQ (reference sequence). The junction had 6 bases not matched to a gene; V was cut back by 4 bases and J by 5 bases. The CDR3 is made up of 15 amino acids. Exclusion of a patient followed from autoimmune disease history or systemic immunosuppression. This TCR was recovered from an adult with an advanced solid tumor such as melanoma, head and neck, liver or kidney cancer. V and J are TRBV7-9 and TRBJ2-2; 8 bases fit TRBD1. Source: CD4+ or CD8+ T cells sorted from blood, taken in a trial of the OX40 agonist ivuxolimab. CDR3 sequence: CASSWTGLPTGELFF. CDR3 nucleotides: TGTGCCAGCAGCTGGACAGGGTTACCGACCGGGGAGCTGTTTTTT.